A selection of T cell receptor beta chains follows, all from one sample in a study of blood T cell repertoires in COVID-19. Sequencing used immunoSEQ multiplex PCR; TCRdb keeps in-frame clones, though not all of them. The data show approximately 40,000 clones, 70% to 90% seen once. What was sequenced was peripheral blood. The receptors were gathered from a human donor in a cohort sampled during active COVID-19. Each CDR3 is given with its conserved first and last residue. D genes are given only for firm matches. Size is omitted from some rows. Given values are once, few, many or a class for expanded clones.

J	V	D	size	CDR3	DNA
TRBJ2-1	TRBV7-2	-	-	CASSLGGPSYNEQFF	TGTGCCAGCAGCTTAGGGGGCCCTTCCTACAATGAGCAGTTCTTC
TRBJ1-1	TRBV7-9	-	-	CASSLDRGLNTEAFF	TGTGCCAGCAGCTTAGATAGGGGTCTGAACACTGAAGCTTTCTTT
TRBJ1-2	TRBV5-4	-	-	CASSSPLEVANYGYTF	TGTGCCAGCAGCTCCCCGCTGGAGGTGGCTAACTATGGCTACACCTTC
TRBJ2-7	TRBV7-9	TRBD1	-	CASSQQGGYEQYF	TGTGCCAGCAGCCAACAGGGGGGTTACGAGCAGTACTTC
TRBJ1-3	TRBV7-9	-	-	CASSQDTQNTIYF	TGTGCCAGCAGCCAGGACACCCAAAACACCATATATTTT
TRBJ1-6	TRBV2	-	-	CASRLQGLYNSPLHF	TGTGCCAGCAGGCTACAGGGCTTATATAATTCACCCCTCCACTTT
TRBJ1-1	TRBV29-1	TRBD1	-	CSVGTGGAEAFF	TGCAGCGTCGGGACAGGAGGGGCTGAAGCTTTCTTT
TRBJ2-7	TRBV29-1	TRBD2	-	CSVRHHAGGSYEQYF	TGCAGCGTTAGGCACCATGCGGGGGGCTCCTACGAGCAGTACTTC
TRBJ1-1	TRBV5-1	-	-	CASSLVSRNTEAFF	TGCGCCAGCAGCTTGGTTTCGAGAAACACTGAAGCTTTCTTT
TRBJ2-3	TRBV7-9	TRBD2	medium-sized	CATDDRGGAADTQYF	TGTGCCACCGACGACCGCGGGGGGGCGGCAGATACGCAGTATTTT
TRBJ2-7	TRBV10-1	TRBD1	-	CASPGQDPHEQYF	TGCGCCAGCCCGGGACAGGACCCTCACGAGCAGTACTTC
TRBJ1-4	TRBV4-1	TRBD1	-	CASSQATGVNEKLFF	TGCGCCAGCAGCCAAGCCACAGGGGTTAATGAAAAACTGTTTTTT
TRBJ2-3	TRBV7-6	-	-	CASSLGLVGGQYF	TGTGCCAGCAGCTTAGGATTGGTGGGAGGGCAGTATTTT
TRBJ2-6	TRBV27	-	-	CASSPGHGIPSGANVLTF	TGTGCCAGCAGTCCGGGACACGGTATCCCCTCTGGGGCCAACGTCCTGACTTTC
TRBJ2-3	TRBV7-3	TRBD2	few	CASSSTSGEVDTQYF	TGTGCCAGCAGCTCGACTAGCGGGGAGGTAGATACGCAGTATTTT
TRBJ1-2	TRBV6-5	TRBD1	-	CASSGTGTGTVGYTF	TGTGCCAGCAGCGGGACCGGGACAGGGACAGTTGGCTACACCTTC
TRBJ2-2	TRBV10-3	TRBD2	-	CAIRTAGASNTGELFF	TGTGCCATCAGAACAGCGGGGGCCTCGAACACCGGGGAGCTGTTTTTT
TRBJ1-2	TRBV5-1	-	-	CASSVQRAYGYTF	TGCGCCAGCAGCGTACAGAGGGCCTATGGCTACACCTTC
TRBJ1-2	TRBV5-5	TRBD1	-	CASDDRVNYGYTF	TGTGCCAGCGACGACAGGGTAAACTATGGCTACACCTTC
TRBJ1-5	TRBV7-8	-	few	CASSRSYNQPQHF	TGTGCCAGCAGCCGTTCCTACAATCAGCCCCAGCATTTT
TRBJ1-2	TRBV6-5	-	-	CASIGGERLYGYTF	TGTGCCAGCATAGGAGGGGAACGCCTTTATGGCTACACCTTC
TRBJ2-5	TRBV1	-	-	CTSSQAPDRGHQETQYF	TGCACCAGCAGCCAAGCCCCGGACAGGGGGCACCAAGAGACCCAGTACTTC
TRBJ1-1	TRBV3-1/TRBV3-2	-	-	CASSPPATGGSEAFF	TGTGCCAGCAGCCCCCCCGCGACGGGGGGGTCTGAAGCTTTCTTT
TRBJ1-1	TRBV12-5	-	-	CASGLVQGTEAFF	TGTGCTAGTGGTTTGGTACAGGGCACTGAAGCTTTCTTT
TRBJ1-1	TRBV4-1	-	once	CASSRTPRLLNTEAFF	TGCGCCAGCAGTCGTACCCCGCGTTTACTGAACACTGAAGCTTTCTTT
TRBJ2-7	TRBV5-1	-	-	CASSDGVSSYEQYF	TGCGCCAGCTCCGACGGGGTTTCCTCCTACGAGCAGTACTTC
TRBJ1-6	TRBV29-1	-	-	CSVRQEVDSPLHF	TGCAGCGTTCGACAGGAGGTGGATTCACCCCTCCACTTT
TRBJ1-1	TRBV3-1/TRBV3-2	-	-	CASSQGGTEAFF	TGTGCCAGCAGCCAGGGGGGCACTGAAGCTTTCTTT
TRBJ2-2	TRBV6-5	-	-	CASTRGTYNTGELFF	TGTGCCAGCACCCGGGGGACGTATAACACCGGGGAGCTGTTTTTT
TRBJ2-7	TRBV9	-	-	CASSPWAPSYEQYF	TGTGCCAGCAGCCCCTGGGCCCCCTCCTACGAGCAGTACTTC
TRBJ2-5	TRBV5-4	-	-	CASSLDGGPRYF	TGTGCCAGCAGCTTGGACGGGGGTCCTCGGTACTTC
TRBJ2-3	TRBV7-6	-	-	CASSTPSTDTQYF	TGTGCCAGCAGCACTCCGAGCACAGATACGCAGTATTTT
TRBJ1-1	TRBV7-9	TRBD1	-	CASSSPGGQGGTEAFF	TGTGCCAGCAGCTCGCCCGGGGGACAGGGAGGCACTGAAGCTTTCTTT
TRBJ2-1	TRBV7-3	TRBD1	-	CASSKTGGVYDEQFF	TGTGCCAGCAGCAAAACAGGGGGAGTGTACGATGAGCAGTTCTTC
TRBJ2-1	TRBV7-3	-	-	CASSSQGGLGEQFF	TGTGCCAGCAGCTCCCAGGGGGGACTAGGTGAGCAGTTCTTC